Following are 14 T cell receptor beta chains from one sample sequenced in a study of shared clonotypes between healthy human individuals. The method was immunoSEQ multiplex PCR; TCRdb's version includes in-frame clones alone and lacks a portion of them. The table has approximately 2.5 million clones, roughly 93% seen once. The sample taken for sequencing was naive CD4+ T cells from PBMCs. Subset: CD45RA+ positively selected. These receptors were taken from a man aged 18 to 29 in good health. Some clones in this sample may be carry-over from other donors' samples.

The table lists this clone with a count of one. For the CDR3, the DNA is TGTGCCAGCAGCGTAGAAGGAGCGGGAGTGGGGGAGACCCAGTACTTC. Translation: CASSVEGAGVGETQYF. V is TRBV9 and J is TRBJ2-5; TRBD2 agrees at 8 bases. Germline-derived CDR1 and CDR2 are SGDLS and YYNGEE. With V trimmed by 0 bases and J by 5 bases, 9 bases remained unmatched. The CDR3 totals 16 residues. The variable domain in full, completed from reference TRBV9 and TRBJ2-5, reads DSGVTQTPKHLITATGQRVTLRCSPRSGDLSVYWYQQSLDQGLQFLIQYYNGEERAKGNILERFSAQQFPDLHSELNLSSLELGDSALYFCASSVEGAGVGETQYFGPGTRLLVL.

The chain combines TRBV9 with TRBJ2-1, with 7 positions matching TRBD2. CDR3 length: 14 amino acids. Per germline, CDR1 SGDLS and CDR2 YYNGEE. V lost 1 base to trimming and J lost 7 bases; unmatched junction nucleotides: 5. CDR3 in amino acids: CASSVRQGGNEQFF. CDR3 in DNA: TGTGCCAGCAGCGTACGTCAGGGAGGGAATGAGCAGTTCTTC.

The gene calls are TRBV5-6 and TRBJ2-5; 7 bases line up with TRBD1. Gene TRBJ2-7 matches the end of the DNA better, so the J call may be wrong. The germline CDR1 and CDR2 sequences are SGHDT and YYEEEE. The CDR3 length is 15 residues. The CDR3 reads CASSQVGQSSYEQYF. The DNA of the CDR3 is TGTGCCAGCAGCCAGGTGGGACAGAGCTCCTACGAGCAGTACTTC.

J is TRBJ1-5 and V is TRBV5-4; 9 positions match TRBD1. J gave up 7 bases and V 4 bases, and 12 bases lay outside the gene matches. The CDR3 is 16 residues long. In germline, CDR1 is SGHNT, CDR2 YYREEE (reference sequence). CDR3 nucleotides: TGTGCCAGCAGCCACTCTCCCGGACAGGGGACCCAGCCCCAGCATTTT. Its protein product is CASSHSPGQGTQPQHF.

With respect to this clone: Additional DNA sequences in this sample encode the identical CDR3. The V gene is TRBV11-3, the J gene TRBJ1-1; D call uncertain. The CDR3 has 13 residues. Per the germline V gene, CDR1 is SGHNT and CDR2 is YENEEA. Trimming took 0 bases from V and 1 from J, leaving 3 bases between them. The CDR3 sequence: CASSLERNTEAFF. In nucleotides, the CDR3 is TGTGCCAGCAGCTTAGAGAGGAACACTGAAGCTTTCTTT.

The chain combines TRBV28 with TRBJ1-6; 11 bases align to TRBD1. Germline loops: CDR1 MDHEN, CDR2 SYDVKM. Germline trimming cut 5 bases from V and 8 bases from J; bases unmatched to any gene: 2. The CDR3 has 14 amino acids. As DNA, the CDR3 is TGTGCCAGCAGTAGGACAGGGGGCCATTCACCCCTCCACTTT. Translated: CASSRTGGHSPLHF.

The CDR3 sequence: CASQGLAGSRELFF. DNA of the CDR3: TGTGCCAGTCAGGGACTAGCGGGGTCTAGGGAGCTGTTTTTT. The V call is TRBV11-2, the J call TRBJ2-2; 13 bases agree with TRBD2. The CDR3 has 14 amino acids. V shed 9 bases, J shed 9 bases, and the junction held 7 bases outside the gene matches. Looked up from germline, CDR1 is SGHAT and CDR2 is FQNNGV.

The chain recombines TRBV5-1 with TRBJ2-3; D gene ambiguous. The CDR3 totals 14 residues. Germline V CDR1 and CDR2: SGHRS, YFSETQ. With 1 base removed from V and 2 bases from J, the gap between germline ends came to 8 bases. CDR3: CASSLRINTDTQYF. CDR3 in DNA: TGCGCCAGCAGCTTGCGGATTAACACAGATACGCAGTATTTT.

The rearrangement uses TRBV7-2 and TRBJ2-7; TRBD2 aligns across 7 bases. Germline assignment: CDR1 SGHTA and CDR2 FQGNSA. The CDR3 sequence is 15 residues long. V dropped 6 bases and J dropped 0; count of bases not matched to a gene: 8. The CDR3 reads CASRRTSASSYEQYF. Here the CDR3 DNA reads TGTGCCAGCAGGCGTACTAGCGCCAGCTCCTACGAGCAGTACTTC.

The chain is built from TRBV4-2 and TRBJ2-5, with 11 positions matching TRBD2. V trimming: 5 bases; J trimming: 5 bases; junction bases outside the gene matches: 13. This CDR3 is 17 amino acids long. Germline CDR1 is LGHNA and CDR2 is YNFKEQ. The CDR3 DNA reads as TGTGCCAGCAGCGCCCGATTGCGACTAGCGGGAAGGGAGACCCAGTACTTC. Encoded protein: CASSARLRLAGRETQYF.

CDR3 in DNA: TGTGCCAGTAGTGAGGGACGCCAAGAGACCCAGTACTTC. This encodes CASSEGRQETQYF. V is TRBV19 and J is TRBJ2-5, with D perhaps given as TRBD1 or TRBD2 (5 bases each). The V gene lost 5 bases and the J gene lost 1 base, with 8 bases spanning the gap. This CDR3 contains 13 residues. Germline loops: CDR1 LNHDA, CDR2 SQIVND (reference sequence).

This clone is a singleton in its sample. The chain couples TRBV7-7 to TRBJ2-5, with 10 bases aligning to TRBD2. The CDR3 has 16 amino acids. Looked up from germline, CDR1 is SSHAT and CDR2 is FNYEAQ (reference sequence). The V segment lost 1 base and the J segment 5 bases; nucleotides outside the gene matches: 7. CDR3 sequence reads: CASSLVLAGAGETQYF. The CDR3 nucleotides read TGTGCCAGCAGCTTAGTTCTAGCGGGAGCGGGGGAGACCCAGTACTTC.

This clone was detected only once. The genes are TRBV18 and TRBJ2-5, with D perhaps matching TRBD2 (5 bases). Germline-derived CDR1 and CDR2 are KGHSH and LQKENI. This CDR3 spans 16 amino acids. V dropped 0 bases and J dropped 5 bases, with 16 bases sitting between them. The CDR3 DNA reads TGTGCCAGCTCACCACCGCGGGTCTCCGGTCAGGAGACCCAGTACTTC. Translated, it gives CASSPPRVSGQETQYF.

Notes on this clone: This specimen includes other DNA sequences encoding the same CDR3. This CDR3 reads CASSLVGDTQYF. The CDR3 DNA follows: TGTGCCAGCAGCTTAGTCGGGGATACGCAGTATTTT. The rearrangement joins TRBV7-3 to TRBJ2-3; D gene unclear. CDR1 and CDR2 from the germline V gene are SGHTA and FQGTGA. This CDR3 spans 12 amino acids. V shed 2 bases and J shed 6 bases, with 6 bases lying between them.